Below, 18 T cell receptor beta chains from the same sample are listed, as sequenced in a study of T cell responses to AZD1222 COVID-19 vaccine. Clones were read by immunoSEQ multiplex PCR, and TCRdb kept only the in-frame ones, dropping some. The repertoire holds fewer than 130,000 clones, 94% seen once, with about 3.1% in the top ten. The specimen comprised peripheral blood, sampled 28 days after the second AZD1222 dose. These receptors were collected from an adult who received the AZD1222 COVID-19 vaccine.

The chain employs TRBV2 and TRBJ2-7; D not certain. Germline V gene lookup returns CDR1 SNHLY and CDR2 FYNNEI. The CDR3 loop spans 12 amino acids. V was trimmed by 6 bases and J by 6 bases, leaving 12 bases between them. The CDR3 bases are TGTGCCAGCAGGCCGGACCTCCGCGAGCAGTACTTC. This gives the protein CASRPDLREQYF.

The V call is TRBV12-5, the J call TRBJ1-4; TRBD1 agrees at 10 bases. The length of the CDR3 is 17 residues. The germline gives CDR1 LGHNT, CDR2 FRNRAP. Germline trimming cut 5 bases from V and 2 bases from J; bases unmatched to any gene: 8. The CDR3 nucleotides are TGTGCTAGTGGTCTGACAGGGGGCCACGACACTAATGAAAAACTGTTTTTT. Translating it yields CASGLTGGHDTNEKLFF.

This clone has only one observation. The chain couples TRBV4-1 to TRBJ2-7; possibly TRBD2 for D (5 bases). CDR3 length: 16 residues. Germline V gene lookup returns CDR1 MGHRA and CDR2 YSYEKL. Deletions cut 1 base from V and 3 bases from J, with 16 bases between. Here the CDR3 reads CASSQVQREFSYEQYF. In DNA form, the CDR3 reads TGCGCCAGCAGCCAAGTTCAGAGGGAGTTCAGCTACGAGCAGTACTTC.

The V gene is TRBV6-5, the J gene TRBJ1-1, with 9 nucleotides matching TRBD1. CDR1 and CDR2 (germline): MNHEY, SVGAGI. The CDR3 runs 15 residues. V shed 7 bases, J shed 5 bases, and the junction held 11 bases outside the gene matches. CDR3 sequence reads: CASITGGAGRTEAFF. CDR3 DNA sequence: TGTGCCAGCATTACAGGGGGCGCGGGGAGAACTGAAGCTTTCTTT.

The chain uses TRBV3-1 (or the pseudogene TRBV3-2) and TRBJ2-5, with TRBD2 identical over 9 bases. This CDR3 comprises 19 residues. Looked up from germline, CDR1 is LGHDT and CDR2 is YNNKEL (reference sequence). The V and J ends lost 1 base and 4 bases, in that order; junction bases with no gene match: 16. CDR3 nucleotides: TGTGCCAGCAGCCAAGTAAAAGCGGGAGGAAAACTCGAAATAGAGACCCAGTACTTC. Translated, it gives CASSQVKAGGKLEIETQYF.

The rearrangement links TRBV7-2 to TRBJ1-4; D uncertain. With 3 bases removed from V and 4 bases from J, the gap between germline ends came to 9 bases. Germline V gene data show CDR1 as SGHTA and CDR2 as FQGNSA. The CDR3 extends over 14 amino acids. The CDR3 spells CASSFTASNEKLFF. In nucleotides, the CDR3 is TGTGCCAGCAGCTTTACAGCTAGTAATGAAAAACTGTTTTTT.

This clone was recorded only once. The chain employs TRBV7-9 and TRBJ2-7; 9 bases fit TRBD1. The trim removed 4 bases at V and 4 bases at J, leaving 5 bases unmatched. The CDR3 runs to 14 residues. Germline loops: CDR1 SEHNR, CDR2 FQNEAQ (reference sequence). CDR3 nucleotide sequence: TGTGCCAGCAGCTCCGGGACAGGGTCGTACGAGCAGTACTTC. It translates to CASSSGTGSYEQYF.

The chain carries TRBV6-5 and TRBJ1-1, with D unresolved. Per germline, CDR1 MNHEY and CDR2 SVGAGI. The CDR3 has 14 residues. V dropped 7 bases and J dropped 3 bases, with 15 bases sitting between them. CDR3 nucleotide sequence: TGTGCCAGCACCAGGCATTCGAGGGACACTGAAGCTTTCTTT. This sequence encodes CASTRHSRDTEAFF.

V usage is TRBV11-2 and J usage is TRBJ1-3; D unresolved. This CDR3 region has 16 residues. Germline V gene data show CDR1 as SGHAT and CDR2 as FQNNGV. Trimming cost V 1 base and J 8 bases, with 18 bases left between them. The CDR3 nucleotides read TGTGCCAGCAGCTTAGGTCCCGGCGCCGTCGGGGACACCATATATTTT. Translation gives CASSLGPGAVGDTIYF.

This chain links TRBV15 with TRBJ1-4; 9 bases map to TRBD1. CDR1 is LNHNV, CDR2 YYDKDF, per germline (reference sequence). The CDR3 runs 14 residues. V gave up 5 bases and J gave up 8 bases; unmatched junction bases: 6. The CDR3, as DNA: TGTGCCACCAGCGGGGGACAGGGAAAGGAAAAACTGTTTTTT. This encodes CATSGGQGKEKLFF.

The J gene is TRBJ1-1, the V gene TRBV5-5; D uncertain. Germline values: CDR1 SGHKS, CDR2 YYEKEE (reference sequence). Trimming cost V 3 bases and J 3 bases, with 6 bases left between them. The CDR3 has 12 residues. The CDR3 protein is CASSSPYTEAFF. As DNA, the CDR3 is TGTGCCAGCAGCTCCCCTTACACTGAAGCTTTCTTT. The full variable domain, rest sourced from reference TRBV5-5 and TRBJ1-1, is DAGVTQSPTHLIKTRGQQVTLRCSPISGHKSVSWYQQVLGQGPQFIFQYYEKEERGRGNFPDRFSARQFPNYSSELNVNALLLGDSALYLCASSSPYTEAFFGQGTRLTVV.

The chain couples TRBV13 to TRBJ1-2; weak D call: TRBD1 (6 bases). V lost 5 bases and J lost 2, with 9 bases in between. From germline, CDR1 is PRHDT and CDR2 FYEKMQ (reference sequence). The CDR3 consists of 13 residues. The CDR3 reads CASSEGGNYGYTF. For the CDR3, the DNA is TGTGCCAGCAGCGAGGGGGGCAACTATGGCTACACCTTC.

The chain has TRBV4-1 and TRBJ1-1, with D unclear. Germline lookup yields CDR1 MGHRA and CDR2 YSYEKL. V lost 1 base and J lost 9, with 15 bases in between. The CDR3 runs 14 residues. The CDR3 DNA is TGCGCCAGCAGCCAAGTGGGAGGAGTGGGCCAAGCTTTCTTT. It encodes CASSQVGGVGQAFF.

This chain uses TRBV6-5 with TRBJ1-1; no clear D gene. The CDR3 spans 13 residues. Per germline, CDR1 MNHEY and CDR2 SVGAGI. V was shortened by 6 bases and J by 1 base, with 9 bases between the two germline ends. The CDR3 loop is CASRRTRNTEAFF. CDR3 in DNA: TGTGCCAGCAGGAGAACTAGGAACACTGAAGCTTTCTTT.

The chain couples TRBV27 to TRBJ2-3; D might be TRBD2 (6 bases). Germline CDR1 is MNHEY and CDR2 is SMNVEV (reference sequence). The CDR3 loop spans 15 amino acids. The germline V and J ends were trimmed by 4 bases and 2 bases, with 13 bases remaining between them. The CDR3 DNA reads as TGTGCCAGCAGTTGGGACTCATCCCCCACAGATACGCAGTATTTT. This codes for CASSWDSSPTDTQYF.

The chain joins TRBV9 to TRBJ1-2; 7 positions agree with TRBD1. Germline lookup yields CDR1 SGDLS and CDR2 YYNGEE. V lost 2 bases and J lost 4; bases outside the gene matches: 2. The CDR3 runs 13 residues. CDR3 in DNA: TGTGCCAGCAGCGTCAGGGGGGGCTATGGCTACACCTTC. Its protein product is CASSVRGGYGYTF.

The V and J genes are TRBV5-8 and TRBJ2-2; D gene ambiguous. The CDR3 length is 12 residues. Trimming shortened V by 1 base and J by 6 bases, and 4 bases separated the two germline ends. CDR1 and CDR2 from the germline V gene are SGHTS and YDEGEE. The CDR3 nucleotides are TGTGCCAGCAGCTTGTGGGCCGGGGAGCTGTTTTTT. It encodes CASSLWAGELFF. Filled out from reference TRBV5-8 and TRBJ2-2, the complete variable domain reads EAGVTQSPTHLIKTRGQQATLRCSPISGHTSVYWYQQALGLGLQFLLWYDEGEERNRGNFPPRFSGRQFPNYSSELNVNALELEDSALYLCASSLWAGELFFGEGSRLTVL.

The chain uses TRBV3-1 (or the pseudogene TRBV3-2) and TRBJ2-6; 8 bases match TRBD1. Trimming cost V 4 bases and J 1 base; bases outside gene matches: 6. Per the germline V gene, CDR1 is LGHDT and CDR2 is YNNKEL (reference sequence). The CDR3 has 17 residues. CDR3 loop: CASSRGQGTSGANVLTF. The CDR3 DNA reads TGTGCCAGCAGCCGAGGACAGGGTACTTCTGGGGCCAACGTCCTGACTTTC.